The 20 T cell receptor beta chains below were found in one sample sequenced in a study of CD8+CD57+ T cells in acquired aplastic anemia. According to the study, genomic DNA was the template for TCR beta VDJ and CDR3 profiling. From the reads, TCRdb called clonotypes with MiXCR, one entry per CDR3 protein. The sample consists of around 430,000 distinct CDR3 sequences, roughly a third of them appearing once. All sequencing subjects had displayed CD8+CD57+ cell expansion on flow cytometry. The sequenced sample was sorted CD4+, CD8+, or CD8+CD57+ T cells (not recorded which) from PBMCs. All receptors come from a human donor with aplastic anemia.

The rearrangement links TRBV4-1 to TRBJ1-4; D unclear. The V gene lost 8 bases and the J gene lost 4 bases, with 17 bases spanning the gap. The V gene's germline CDR1 is MGHRA and CDR2 YSYEKL. There are 15 residues in the CDR3. CDR3 amino acids: CASGLSDGFNEKLFF. DNA for the CDR3: TGCGCCAGCGGACTCTCGGACGGATTTAATGAAAAACTGTTTTTT.

This clonotype has ten or more counts. The genes are TRBV2 and TRBJ2-3, with D possibly matching TRBD1 (5 bases). Germline assignment: CDR1 SNHLY and CDR2 FYNNEI. Between the trimmed V and J ends, which lost 6 bases and 0 bases, there was a span of 13 bases. This CDR3 is 15 amino acids long. CDR3 coding DNA: TGTGCCAGCAGATTCAGGGCCCTCAGCACAGATACGCAGTATTTT. The encoded protein is CASRFRALSTDTQYF.

V is TRBV29-1 and J is TRBJ2-5; D possibly corresponds to TRBD1 (7 bases). Germline V gene lookup returns CDR1 SQVTM and CDR2 ANQGSEA. This CDR3 has 13 amino acids. The V end lost 6 bases, the J end lost 2 bases, and 13 bases lay between the germline ends. CDR3 DNA sequence: TGCAGCGTGCGGGACAGCCGACAAGAGACCCAGTACTTC. As protein: CSVRDSRQETQYF.

As for this clonotype: This clone may be a read error of a much larger clone one base away. The genes are TRBV13 and TRBJ1-2; no definite D call. From germline, CDR1 is PRHDT and CDR2 FYEKMQ (reference sequence). The V end lost 3 bases, the J end lost 7 bases, and 12 bases lay between the germline ends. This CDR3 region has 13 residues. The DNA of the CDR3 is TGTGCCAGCAGCTTCGAGGCGGCCCGTGGCTACACCTTC. Amino acids: CASSFEAARGYTF.

Turning to this clonotype: The conserved phenylalanine or tryptophan normally closing the CDR3 is absent here, so this likely arose from a read error. The DNA is left out, because the CDR3 cannot be placed on it with certainty; the CDR3 is given as TCRdb lists it. The CDR3 is CATSDSGA. The chain uses TRBV24-1 and TRBJ1-6; no check of the table's D call, TRBD1, against the DNA was made. The CDR3 sequence runs 8 residues, both termini included. From germline, CDR1 is KGHDR and CDR2 SFDVKD.

V is TRBV12-3 or TRBV12-4 and J is TRBJ2-2; TRBD1 or TRBD2 may be the D gene (5 bases each). With 6 bases removed from V and 1 base from J, the gap between germline ends came to 15 bases. This CDR3 comprises 16 residues. DNA for the CDR3: TGTGCCAGCAGAGACAGCGAGGGGTGGAACACCGGGGAGCTGTTTTTT. It encodes CASRDSEGWNTGELFF.

J is TRBJ1-2 and V is TRBV6-2 or TRBV6-3, with 7 bases matching TRBD1. The V and J ends lost 2 bases and 8 bases, in that order; junction bases with no gene match: 5. Germline loops: CDR1 MNHEY, CDR2 SVGEGT. CDR3 length: 13 amino acids. CDR3 loop: CASSYDRAKGYTF. In DNA form, the CDR3 reads TGTGCCAGCAGTTACGACAGGGCCAAGGGCTACACCTTC.

Comment on this clonotype: Just one base apart from a much larger clone, this may be a read error. The CDR3 region has the DNA TGTGCCAGTAGTATAGGGCATGGCCACACCTTC. The encoded protein is CASSIGHGHTF. V and J are TRBV19 and TRBJ1-2; D ambiguous. CDR1 and CDR2 (germline): LNHDA, SQIVND (reference sequence). CDR3 length equals 11 residues.

This clonotype has only a few counts. Here the CDR3 reads CASSPRGGANNQPQHF. The CDR3 nucleotides read TGTGCCAGCAGCCCCAGGGGGGGGGCGAACAATCAGCCCCAGCATTTT. J is TRBJ1-5 and V is TRBV11-2; 7 positions agree with TRBD1. The germline V gene encodes CDR1 SGHAT and CDR2 FQNNGV. V gave up 5 bases and J gave up 3 bases; unmatched junction bases: 10. CDR3 length: 16 residues. Drawing the rest from reference TRBV11-2 and TRBJ1-5, the complete variable domain is EAGVAQSPRYKIIEKRQSVAFWCNPISGHATLYWYQQILGQGPKLLIQFQNNGVVDDSQLPKDRFSAERLKGVDSTLKIQPAKLEDSAVYLCASSPRGGANNQPQHFGDGTRLSIL.

The CDR3 DNA reads TGTGCCAGCAGTTACGACAGGGGGCACTCCTACGAGCAGTACTTC. Its translation: CASSYDRGHSYEQYF. This chain joins TRBV6-5 and TRBJ2-7, with 10 bases aligning to TRBD1. Per the germline V gene, CDR1 is MNHEY and CDR2 is SVGAGI. With V trimmed by 2 bases and J by 0 bases, 1 base remained unmatched. The CDR3 runs to 15 residues.

V gene TRBV7-6 combines with J gene TRBJ1-6; 7 nucleotides match TRBD1. Germline-derived CDR1 and CDR2 are SGHVS and FNYEAQ. The ends lost 6 bases at V and 6 bases at J; junction bases unmatched: 11. The CDR3 covers 16 residues. The CDR3 DNA reads as TGTGCCAGCAGTTTATCGGGACAGATCCCTAATTCACCCCTCCACTTT. This codes for CASSLSGQIPNSPLHF.

This clonotype was observed once. The chain couples TRBV25-1 to TRBJ2-1; 9 bases are shared with TRBD1. From germline, CDR1 is MGHDK and CDR2 SYGVNS. This CDR3 is built from 15 residues. The V segment lost 6 bases and the J segment 8 bases; nucleotides outside the gene matches: 11. This CDR3 reads CASSKTGQGEHEQFF. The CDR3 coding sequence is TGTGCCAGCAGCAAAACGGGACAGGGAGAACATGAGCAGTTCTTC.

This chain joins TRBV29-1 and TRBJ2-3; TRBD1 agrees at 8 bases. The trim removed 3 bases at V and 0 bases at J, leaving 11 bases unmatched. This CDR3 is 17 amino acids long. Per germline, CDR1 SQVTM and CDR2 ANQGSEA. DNA for the CDR3: TGCAGCGTTGAGGGGGTGACAGGGGACGCTAGCACAGATACGCAGTATTTT. Protein: CSVEGVTGDASTDTQYF.

The chain joins TRBV20-1 to TRBJ1-1; maybe TRBD1 (6 bases). CDR1 is DFQATT, CDR2 SNEGSKA, per germline (reference sequence). Trimming shortened V by 4 bases and J by 2 bases, and 11 bases separated the two germline ends. The CDR3 spans 13 residues. CDR3 DNA sequence: TGCAGTGCTAAATTACAGGGAAACACTGAAGCTTTCTTT. Its protein is CSAKLQGNTEAFF.

The gene calls are TRBV19 and TRBJ2-1, with D possibly TRBD2 on 6 matching bases. Trimming shortened V by 3 bases and J by 8 bases, and 11 bases separated the two germline ends. Germline-derived CDR1 and CDR2 are LNHDA and SQIVND (reference sequence). The CDR3 spans 13 residues. CDR3 nucleotides: TGTGCCAGTAGTATTTTTTCGGGGGATGAGCAGTTCTTC. Translated, it gives CASSIFSGDEQFF.

V and J are TRBV25-1 and TRBJ2-3; the D is unclear. CDR1 and CDR2 from the germline V gene are MGHDK and SYGVNS. Trimming pared 4 bases from V and 6 bases from J, leaving 17 bases between. The CDR3 length is 15 residues. In DNA form, the CDR3 reads TGTGCCAGCAGTGGCCTGGAGCTTCACGTGGATACGCAGTATTTT. It specifies CASSGLELHVDTQYF.

V is TRBV12-5 and J is TRBJ2-7; maybe TRBD1 (6 bases). The ends were cut back, 2 bases at V and 6 bases at J, with 17 bases in the middle. The CDR3 covers 15 residues. The germline V gene has CDR1 LGHNT and CDR2 FRNRAP. The CDR3 bases are TGTGCTAGTGGTTTGCAGGGGCGTGAGTTAGCCGAGCAGTACTTC. This codes for CASGLQGRELAEQYF.

As to this clonotype: The junction does not match germline at one end; this may be a read error. This chain uses TRBV15 with TRBJ2-7, with 13 bases that match TRBD2. There are 16 residues in the CDR3. In germline, CDR1 is LNHNV, CDR2 YYDKDF (reference sequence). DNA of the CDR3: TGCGCCACCAGCAGAGGACTAGCGGGAGTTGGGTACGAGCAGTACTTC. Residues: CATSRGLAGVGYEQYF.

The genes are TRBV19 and TRBJ2-4; 13 bases are shared with TRBD2. CDR3 size: 14 residues. J gave up 7 bases and V 11 bases, and 8 bases lay outside the gene matches. The germline V gene encodes CDR1 LNHDA and CDR2 SQIVND (reference sequence). CDR3 nucleotide sequence: TGTGCCTGGACTAGCGGGAGCGGTACGAACATTCAGTACTTC. Residues: CAWTSGSGTNIQYF.

V and J are TRBV9 and TRBJ2-5; D might be TRBD2 (7 bases). Per the germline V gene, CDR1 is SGDLS and CDR2 is YYNGEE. Trimming removed 3 bases at V and 6 bases at J, with 12 bases between. The CDR3 covers 13 residues. Here the CDR3 reads CASSGGGEKTQYF. Here the CDR3 DNA reads TGTGCCAGCAGCGGCGGGGGCGAAAAGACCCAGTACTTC.